This T cell receptor beta chain derives from a study of shared clonotypes between healthy human individuals. Profiled with immunoSEQ multiplex PCR; TCRdb holds only in-frame clones, not every one. The sample holds roughly 760,000 clones, approximately 79% seen once. The authors divided CD4+ cells into CD45RA+ naive and CD45RA-negative memory subsets. Germline V gene sequence: CDR1 LNHDA, CDR2 SQIVND (reference sequence). The V and J ends lost 10 bases and 4 bases respectively, with 11 bases between them. The CDR3 is 12 amino acids. This TCR came from a young woman in good health. The chain combines TRBV19 with TRBJ1-5; the D gene is possibly TRBD1 (5 bases). The sequenced sample consisted of memory CD4+ T cells sorted from blood. The subset denotes: CD45RA-negative fraction. CDR3 sequence reads: CATGPINQPQHF. In nucleotides, the CDR3 is TGTGCCACGGGACCGATAAATCAGCCCCAGCATTTT.